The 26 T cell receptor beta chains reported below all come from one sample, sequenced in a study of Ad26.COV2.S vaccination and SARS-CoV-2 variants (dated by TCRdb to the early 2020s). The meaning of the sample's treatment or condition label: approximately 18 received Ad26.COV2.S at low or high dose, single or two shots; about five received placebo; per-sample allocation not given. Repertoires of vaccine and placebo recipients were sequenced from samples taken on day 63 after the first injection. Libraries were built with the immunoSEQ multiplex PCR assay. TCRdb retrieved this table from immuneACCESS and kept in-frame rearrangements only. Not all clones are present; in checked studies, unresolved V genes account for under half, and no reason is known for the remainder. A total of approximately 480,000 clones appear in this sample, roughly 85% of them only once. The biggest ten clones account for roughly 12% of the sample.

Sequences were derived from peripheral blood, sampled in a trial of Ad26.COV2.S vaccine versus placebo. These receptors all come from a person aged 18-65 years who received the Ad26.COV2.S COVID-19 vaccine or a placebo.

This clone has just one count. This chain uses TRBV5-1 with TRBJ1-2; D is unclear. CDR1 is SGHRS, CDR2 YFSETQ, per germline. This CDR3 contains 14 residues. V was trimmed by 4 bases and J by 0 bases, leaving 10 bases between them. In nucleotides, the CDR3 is TGCGCCAGCAGCCACGATGGTTCTAACTATGGCTACACCTTC. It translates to CASSHDGSNYGYTF.

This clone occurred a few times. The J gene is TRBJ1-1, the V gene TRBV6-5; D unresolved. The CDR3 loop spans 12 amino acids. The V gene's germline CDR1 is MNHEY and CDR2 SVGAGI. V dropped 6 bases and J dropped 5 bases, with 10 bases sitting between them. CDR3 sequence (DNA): TGTGCCAGCAGCCGTGGTCGGACTGAAGCTTTCTTT. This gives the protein CASSRGRTEAFF.

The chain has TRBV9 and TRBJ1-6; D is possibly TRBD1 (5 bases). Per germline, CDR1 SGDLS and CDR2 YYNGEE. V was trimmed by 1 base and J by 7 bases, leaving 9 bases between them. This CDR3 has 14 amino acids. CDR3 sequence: CASSVRGSNSPLHF. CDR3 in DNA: TGTGCCAGCAGCGTACGGGGGAGCAATTCACCCCTCCACTTT.

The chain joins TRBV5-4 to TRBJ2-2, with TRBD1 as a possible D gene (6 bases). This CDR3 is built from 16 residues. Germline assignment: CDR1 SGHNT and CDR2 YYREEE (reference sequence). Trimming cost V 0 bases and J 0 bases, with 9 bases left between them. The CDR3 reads CASSLGGTTNTGELFF. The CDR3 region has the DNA TGTGCCAGCAGCTTGGGGGGGACAACGAACACCGGGGAGCTGTTTTTT.

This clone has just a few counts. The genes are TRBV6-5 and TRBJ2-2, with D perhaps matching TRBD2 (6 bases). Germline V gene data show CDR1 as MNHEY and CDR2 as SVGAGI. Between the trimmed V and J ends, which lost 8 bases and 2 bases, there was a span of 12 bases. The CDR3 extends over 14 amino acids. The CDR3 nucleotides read TGTGCCAGCCATGCGGGGCTTAACACCGGGGAGCTGTTTTTT. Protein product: CASHAGLNTGELFF.

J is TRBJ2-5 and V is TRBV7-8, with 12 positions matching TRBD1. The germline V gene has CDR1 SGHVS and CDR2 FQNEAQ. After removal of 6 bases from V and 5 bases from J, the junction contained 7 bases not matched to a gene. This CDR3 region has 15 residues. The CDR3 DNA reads TGTGCCAGCAGGGAGGGACAGGGGGCTTGGGAGACCCAGTACTTC. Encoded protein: CASREGQGAWETQYF.

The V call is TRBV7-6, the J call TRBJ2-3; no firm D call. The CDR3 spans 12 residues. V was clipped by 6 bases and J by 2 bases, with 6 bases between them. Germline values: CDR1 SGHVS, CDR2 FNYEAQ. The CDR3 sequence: CASRADTDTQYF. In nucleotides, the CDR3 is TGTGCCAGCAGGGCCGACACAGATACGCAGTATTTT.

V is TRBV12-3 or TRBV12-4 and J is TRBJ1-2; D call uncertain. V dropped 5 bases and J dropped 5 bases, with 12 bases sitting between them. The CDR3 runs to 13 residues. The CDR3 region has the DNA TGTGCCAGCAGTGGTCCTTACGCTTATGGCTACACCTTC. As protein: CASSGPYAYGYTF.

The CDR3 DNA follows: TGTGCCAGTAGTACATGGACTAGCTACAATGAGCAGTTCTTC. The encoded protein is CASSTWTSYNEQFF. The rearrangement links TRBV19 to TRBJ2-1; 7 bases agree with TRBD2. The V and J ends lost 4 bases and 3 bases, in that order; junction bases with no gene match: 3. The CDR3 spans 14 residues. Germline V lookup: CDR1 LNHDA, CDR2 SQIVND (reference sequence).

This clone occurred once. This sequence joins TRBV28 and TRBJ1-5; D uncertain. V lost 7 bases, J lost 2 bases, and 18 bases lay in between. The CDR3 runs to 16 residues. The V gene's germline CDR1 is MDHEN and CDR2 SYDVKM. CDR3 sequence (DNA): TGTGCCAGCACCCCCCGGTTGGGGTTGGGCAATCAGCCCCAGCATTTT. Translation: CASTPRLGLGNQPQHF.

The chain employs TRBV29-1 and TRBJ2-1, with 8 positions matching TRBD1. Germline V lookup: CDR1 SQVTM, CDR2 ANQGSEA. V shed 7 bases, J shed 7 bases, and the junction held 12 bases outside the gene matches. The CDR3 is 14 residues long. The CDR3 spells CSARQGKATNEQFF. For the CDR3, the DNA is TGCAGCGCCCGACAGGGGAAGGCCACTAATGAGCAGTTCTTC.

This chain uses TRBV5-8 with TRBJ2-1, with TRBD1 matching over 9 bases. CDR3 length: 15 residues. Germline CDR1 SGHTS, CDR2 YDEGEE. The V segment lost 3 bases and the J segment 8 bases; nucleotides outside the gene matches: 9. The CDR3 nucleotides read TGTGCCAGCAGCTCCCTACAGGGGGCGCGGTATGAGCAGTTCTTC. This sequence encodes CASSSLQGARYEQFF.

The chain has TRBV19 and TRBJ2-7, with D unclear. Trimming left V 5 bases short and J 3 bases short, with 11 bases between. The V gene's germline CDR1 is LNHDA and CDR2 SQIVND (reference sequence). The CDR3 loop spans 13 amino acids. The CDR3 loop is CASSQGRNYEQYF. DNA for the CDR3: TGTGCCAGTAGTCAAGGCAGGAACTACGAGCAGTACTTC. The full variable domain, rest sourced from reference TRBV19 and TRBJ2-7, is DGGITQSPKYLFRKEGQNVTLSCEQNLNHDAMYWYRQDPGQGLRLIYYSQIVNDFQKGDIAEGYSVSREKKESFPLTVTSAQKNPTAFYLCASSQGRNYEQYFGPGTRLTVT.

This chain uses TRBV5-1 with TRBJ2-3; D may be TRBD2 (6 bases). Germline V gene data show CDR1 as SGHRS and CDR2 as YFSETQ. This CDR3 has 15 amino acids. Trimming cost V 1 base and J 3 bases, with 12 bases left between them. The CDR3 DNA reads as TGCGCCAGCAGCTTGTTCGACGGGAGAACAGATACGCAGTATTTT. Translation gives CASSLFDGRTDTQYF.

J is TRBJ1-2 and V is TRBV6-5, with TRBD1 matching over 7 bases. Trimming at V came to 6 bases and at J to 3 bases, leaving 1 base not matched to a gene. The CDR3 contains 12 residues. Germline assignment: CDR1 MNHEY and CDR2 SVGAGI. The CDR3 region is CASRGQDYGYTF. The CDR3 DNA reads TGTGCCAGCAGAGGACAGGACTATGGCTACACCTTC.

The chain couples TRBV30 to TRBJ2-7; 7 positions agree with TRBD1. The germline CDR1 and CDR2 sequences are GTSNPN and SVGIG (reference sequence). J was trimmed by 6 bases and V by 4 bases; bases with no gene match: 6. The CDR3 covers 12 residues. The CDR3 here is CAWNRGTVEQYF. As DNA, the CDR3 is TGTGCCTGGAACAGGGGAACGGTCGAGCAGTACTTC.

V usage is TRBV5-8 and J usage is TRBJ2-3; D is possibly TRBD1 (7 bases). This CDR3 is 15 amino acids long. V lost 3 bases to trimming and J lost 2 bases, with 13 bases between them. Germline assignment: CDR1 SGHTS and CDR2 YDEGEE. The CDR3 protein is CASSWRDSYTDTQYF. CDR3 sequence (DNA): TGTGCCAGCAGCTGGAGGGACAGTTACACAGATACGCAGTATTTT.

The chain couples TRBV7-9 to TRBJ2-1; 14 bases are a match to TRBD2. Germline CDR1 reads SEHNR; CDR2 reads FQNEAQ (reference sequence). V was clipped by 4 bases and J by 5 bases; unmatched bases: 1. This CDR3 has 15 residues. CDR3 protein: CASSSGLAGDNEQFF. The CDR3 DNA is TGTGCCAGCAGCTCGGGACTAGCGGGGGACAATGAGCAGTTCTTC.

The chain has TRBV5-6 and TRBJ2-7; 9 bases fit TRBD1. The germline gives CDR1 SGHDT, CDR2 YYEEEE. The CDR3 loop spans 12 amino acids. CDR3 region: CASSSGTGREVV. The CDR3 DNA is TGTGCCAGCAGCAGCGGGACAGGGAGAGAGGTGGTC.

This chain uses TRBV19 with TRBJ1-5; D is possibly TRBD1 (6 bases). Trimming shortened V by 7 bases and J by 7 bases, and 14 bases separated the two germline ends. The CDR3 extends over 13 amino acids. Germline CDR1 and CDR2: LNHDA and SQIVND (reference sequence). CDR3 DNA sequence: TGTGCCAGTACCCAGAGGGGGGCACAGCCCCAGCATTTT. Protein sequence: CASTQRGAQPQHF.

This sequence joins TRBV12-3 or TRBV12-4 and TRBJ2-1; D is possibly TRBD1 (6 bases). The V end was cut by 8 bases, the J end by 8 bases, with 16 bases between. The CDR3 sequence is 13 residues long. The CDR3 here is CASGLRQVDEQFF. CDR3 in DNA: TGTGCCAGCGGCCTCCGACAGGTCGATGAGCAGTTCTTC.

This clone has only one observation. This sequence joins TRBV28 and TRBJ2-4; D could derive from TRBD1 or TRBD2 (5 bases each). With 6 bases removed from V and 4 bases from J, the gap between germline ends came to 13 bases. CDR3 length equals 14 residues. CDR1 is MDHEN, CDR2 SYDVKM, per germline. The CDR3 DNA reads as TGTGCCAGCAGGGGGCAGTGGGAGAAAAACATTCAGTACTTC. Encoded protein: CASRGQWEKNIQYF.

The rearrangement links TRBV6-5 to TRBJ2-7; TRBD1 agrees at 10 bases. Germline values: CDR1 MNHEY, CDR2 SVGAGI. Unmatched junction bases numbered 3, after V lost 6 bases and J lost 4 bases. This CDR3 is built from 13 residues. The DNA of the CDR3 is TGTGCCAGCAGCTTGGACAGGGGGTACGAGCAGTACTTC. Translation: CASSLDRGYEQYF.

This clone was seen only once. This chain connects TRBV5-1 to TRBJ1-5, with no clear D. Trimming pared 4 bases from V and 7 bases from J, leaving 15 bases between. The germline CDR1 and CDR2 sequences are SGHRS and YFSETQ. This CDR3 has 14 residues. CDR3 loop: CASSLYGRGQPQHF. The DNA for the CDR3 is TGCGCCAGCAGCCTCTACGGGCGAGGACAGCCCCAGCATTTT.

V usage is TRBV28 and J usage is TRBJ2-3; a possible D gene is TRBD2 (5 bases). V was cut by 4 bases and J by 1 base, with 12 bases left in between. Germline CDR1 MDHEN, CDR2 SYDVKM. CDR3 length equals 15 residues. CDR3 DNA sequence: TGTGCCAGCAGTTCTGAGGGTGTTGGCACAGATACGCAGTATTTT. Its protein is CASSSEGVGTDTQYF.

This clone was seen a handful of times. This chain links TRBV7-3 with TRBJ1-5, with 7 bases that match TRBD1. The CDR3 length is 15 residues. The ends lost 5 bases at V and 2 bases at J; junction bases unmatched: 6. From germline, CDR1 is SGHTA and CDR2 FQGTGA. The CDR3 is CASSVATGRNQPQHF. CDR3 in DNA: TGTGCCAGCAGCGTAGCGACAGGGCGCAATCAGCCCCAGCATTTT.